These T cell receptor beta chains were read from a single sample in a study of T cell changes during pregnancy in multiple sclerosis. TCRdb keeps only in-frame clones here, not all; method: immunoSEQ multiplex PCR. The table has roughly 30,000 clones, about 90% seen once. Sequenced material: CD4+ T cells from peripheral blood mononuclear cells, taken in the first trimester of pregnancy. The source is a female donor in good health, enrolled as a control in a pregnancy study. The CDR3 runs from the conserved cysteine through the conserved F or W. Fields, in order: clone size, V gene, J gene, CDR3 protein. Only some rows state a clone size, as once, few, many or a class for expanded clones.

>-|TRBV7-2|TRBJ2-3
CASSRDRADTQYF
>-|TRBV6-5|TRBJ1-2
CASSYSSPDGYTF
>-|TRBV7-2|TRBJ2-3
CASHVRGGAADTQYF
>-|TRBV30|TRBJ2-7
CAWGGAREQYF
>few|TRBV30|TRBJ2-1
CAWTMHRDEQFF
>once|TRBV2|TRBJ1-5
CASSEMVTAIRLINQPQHF
>few|TRBV30|TRBJ2-7
CAWSRMRGSEQYF
>few|TRBV4-1|TRBJ2-3
CASSQVGRTSGTDTQYF
>-|TRBV2|TRBJ1-4
CASSEAGTGNEKLFF
>-|TRBV5-6|TRBJ1-6
CASSLGRSYNSPLHF
>-|TRBV14|TRBJ2-7
CASSVQGYPYEQYF
>-|TRBV7-8|TRBJ2-3
CASSFVTDTQYF
>-|TRBV18|TRBJ1-4
CASSPLLMTGDNEKLFF
>few|TRBV19|TRBJ2-7
CASRRDRVSYEQYF